Shown below are 5 T cell receptor beta chains from a single sample sequenced in a study of monozygotic twins with cystic fibrosis (dated by TCRdb to the early 2020s). Library preparation employed the immunoSEQ multiplex PCR assay. The immuneACCESS repertoire file appears here via TCRdb, limited to in-frame rearrangements. These files lack a portion of the clones; in checked studies, under half of the deficit traces to unresolved V genes, and the cause of the others is not known. Recorded for this sample are some 35,000 clones; about 89% of them occurred a single time. The leading ten clones occupy less than 0.2% of the sample. Specimen: blood. The receptors stem from a boy aged 2 to 9 with cystic fibrosis.

The gene calls are TRBV9 and TRBJ2-6; no firm D call. The V end lost 3 bases, the J end lost 0 bases, and 13 bases lay between the germline ends. The CDR3 has 17 amino acids. CDR1 is SGDLS and CDR2 is YYNGEE in the germline V gene. The CDR3 nucleotides read TGTGCCAGCAGCGCTGGGCAGGCTACCTCTGGGGCCAACGTCCTGACTTTC. Translated: CASSAGQATSGANVLTF. The full variable domain, rest sourced from reference TRBV9 and TRBJ2-6, is DSGVTQTPKHLITATGQRVTLRCSPRSGDLSVYWYQQSLDQGLQFLIQYYNGEERAKGNILERFSAQQFPDLHSELNLSSLELGDSALYFCASSAGQATSGANVLTFGAGSRLTVL.

This clone was found a few times. This chain links TRBV19 with TRBJ1-4; 10 positions agree with TRBD1. The ends lost 0 bases at V and 11 bases at J; junction bases unmatched: 6. The germline gives CDR1 LNHDA, CDR2 SQIVND (reference sequence). The CDR3 runs to 15 residues. The CDR3 spells CASSIEGTGEPKLFF. CDR3 coding DNA: TGTGCCAGTAGTATAGAAGGGACAGGGGAACCCAAACTGTTTTTT.

The DNA for the CDR3 is TGTGCCAGCAGCCCTGTCCCGGGACAGGTGAACACTGAAGCTTTCTTT. Translation gives CASSPVPGQVNTEAFF. The chain links TRBV9 to TRBJ1-1, with 8 bases aligning to TRBD1. CDR1 is SGDLS, CDR2 YYNGEE, per germline. The CDR3 length is 16 residues. Trimming took 4 bases from V and 0 from J; bases not matched to a gene: 8.

The chain combines TRBV2 with TRBJ2-3; possible D gene TRBD2, 7 bases. Trimming shortened V by 4 bases and J by 6 bases, and 11 bases separated the two germline ends. CDR3 length: 13 amino acids. Germline V gene data show CDR1 as SNHLY and CDR2 as FYNNEI. The CDR3 region has the DNA TGTGCCAGCAGTGTCGGGGGGCCCGATACGCAGTATTTT. It specifies CASSVGGPDTQYF. Full variable domain (outside the CDR3, taken from reference TRBV2 and TRBJ2-3): EPEVTQTPSHQVTQMGQEVILRCVPISNHLYFYWYRQILGQKVEFLVSFYNNEISEKSEIFDDQFSVERPDGSNFTLKIRSTKLEDSAMYFCASSVGGPDTQYFGPGTRLTVL.

The chain couples TRBV4-2 to TRBJ1-1, with unresolved D. V was pared by 3 bases and J by 0 bases, with 8 bases between. The CDR3 is 14 residues long. The germline V gene encodes CDR1 LGHNA and CDR2 YNFKEQ. CDR3 amino acids: CASSQAHLNTEAFF. Written as DNA, the CDR3 is TGTGCCAGCAGCCAGGCACACCTGAACACTGAAGCTTTCTTT.